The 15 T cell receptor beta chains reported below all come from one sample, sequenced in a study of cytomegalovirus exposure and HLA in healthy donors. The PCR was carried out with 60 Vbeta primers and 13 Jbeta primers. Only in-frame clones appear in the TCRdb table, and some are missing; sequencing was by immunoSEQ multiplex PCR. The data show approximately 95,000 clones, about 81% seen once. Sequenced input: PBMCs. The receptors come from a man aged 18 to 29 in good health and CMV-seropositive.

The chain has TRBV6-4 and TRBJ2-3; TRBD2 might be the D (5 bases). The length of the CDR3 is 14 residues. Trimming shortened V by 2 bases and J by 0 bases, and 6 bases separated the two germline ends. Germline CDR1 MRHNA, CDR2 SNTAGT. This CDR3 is CASSDEGSTDTQYF. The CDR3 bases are TGTGCCAGCAGTGACGAGGGTAGCACAGATACGCAGTATTTT.

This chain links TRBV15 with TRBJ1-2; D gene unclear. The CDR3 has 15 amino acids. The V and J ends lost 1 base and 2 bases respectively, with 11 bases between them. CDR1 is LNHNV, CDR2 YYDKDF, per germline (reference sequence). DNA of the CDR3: TGTGCCACCAGCAGAGCCCTTCAGATAAACTATGGCTACACCTTC. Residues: CATSRALQINYGYTF.

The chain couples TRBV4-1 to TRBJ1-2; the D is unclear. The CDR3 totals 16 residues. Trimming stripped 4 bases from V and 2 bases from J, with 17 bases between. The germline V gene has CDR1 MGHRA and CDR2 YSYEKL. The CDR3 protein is CASSPRDRGFNYGYTF. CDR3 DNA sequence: TGCGCCAGCAGCCCCCGTGACCGGGGATTCAACTATGGCTACACCTTC.

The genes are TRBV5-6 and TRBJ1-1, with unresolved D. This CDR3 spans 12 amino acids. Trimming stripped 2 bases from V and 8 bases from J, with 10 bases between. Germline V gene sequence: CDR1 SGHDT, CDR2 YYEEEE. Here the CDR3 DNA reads TGTGCCAGCAGCTTTACACCGGGGGAAGCTTTCTTT. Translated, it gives CASSFTPGEAFF.

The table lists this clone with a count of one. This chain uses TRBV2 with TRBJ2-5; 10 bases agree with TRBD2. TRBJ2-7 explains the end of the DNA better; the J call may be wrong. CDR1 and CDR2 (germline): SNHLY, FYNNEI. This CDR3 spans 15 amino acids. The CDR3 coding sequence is TGTGCCAGCAGCGTTCTAGCGGGGGCCTCCTACGAGCAGTACTTC. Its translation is CASSVLAGASYEQYF.

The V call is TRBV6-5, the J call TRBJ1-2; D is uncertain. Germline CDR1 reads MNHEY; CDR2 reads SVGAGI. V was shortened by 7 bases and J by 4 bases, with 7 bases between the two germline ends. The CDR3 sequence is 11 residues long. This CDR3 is CASIGSYGYTF. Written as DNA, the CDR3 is TGTGCCAGCATAGGGAGCTATGGCTACACCTTC.

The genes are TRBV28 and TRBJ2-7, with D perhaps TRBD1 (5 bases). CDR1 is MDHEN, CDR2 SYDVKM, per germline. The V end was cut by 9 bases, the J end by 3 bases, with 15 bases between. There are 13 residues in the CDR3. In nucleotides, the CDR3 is TGTGCCAGTAGAGAACAGGTTAACTACGAGCAGTACTTC. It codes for CASREQVNYEQYF.

The CDR3 DNA sequence: TGTGCCAGCAGTCCTCTGACAGGGCGGACTGAAGCTTTCTTT. Translation gives CASSPLTGRTEAFF. The rearrangement links TRBV6-5 to TRBJ1-1, with 7 bases aligning to TRBD1. The trim removed 5 bases at V and 5 bases at J, leaving 8 bases unmatched. The CDR3 consists of 14 residues. From germline, CDR1 is MNHEY and CDR2 SVGAGI.

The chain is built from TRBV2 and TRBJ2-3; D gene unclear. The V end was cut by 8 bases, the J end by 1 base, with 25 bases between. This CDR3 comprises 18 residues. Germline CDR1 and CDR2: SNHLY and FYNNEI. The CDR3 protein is CASHTPLRGPPGTDTQYF. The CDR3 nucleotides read TGTGCCAGCCACACGCCCCTCCGAGGTCCCCCAGGCACAGATACGCAGTATTTT. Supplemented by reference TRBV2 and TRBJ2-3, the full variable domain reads EPEVTQTPSHQVTQMGQEVILRCVPISNHLYFYWYRQILGQKVEFLVSFYNNEISEKSEIFDDQFSVERPDGSNFTLKIRSTKLEDSAMYFCASHTPLRGPPGTDTQYFGPGTRLTVL.

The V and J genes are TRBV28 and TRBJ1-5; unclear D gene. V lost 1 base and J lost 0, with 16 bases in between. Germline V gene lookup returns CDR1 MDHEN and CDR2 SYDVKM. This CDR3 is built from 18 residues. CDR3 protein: CASSLYPSGAYSNQPQHF. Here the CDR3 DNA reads TGTGCCAGCAGTTTATACCCCTCGGGAGCCTATAGCAATCAGCCCCAGCATTTT.

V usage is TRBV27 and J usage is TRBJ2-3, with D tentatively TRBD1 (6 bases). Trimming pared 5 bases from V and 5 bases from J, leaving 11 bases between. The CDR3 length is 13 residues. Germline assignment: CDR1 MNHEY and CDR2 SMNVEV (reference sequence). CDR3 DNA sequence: TGTGCCAGCAGTACCCCCAGGGGAGATACGCAGTATTTT. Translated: CASSTPRGDTQYF.

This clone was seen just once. CDR3 residues: CASSQVLGVETQYF. CDR3 nucleotides: TGTGCCAGCAGCCAAGTTCTAGGGGTAGAGACCCAGTACTTC. The V and J genes are TRBV4-2 and TRBJ2-5, with D possibly TRBD1 on 5 matching bases. Germline V gene lookup returns CDR1 LGHNA and CDR2 YNFKEQ. V lost 1 base to trimming and J lost 4 bases, with 10 bases between them. The CDR3 is made up of 14 amino acids.

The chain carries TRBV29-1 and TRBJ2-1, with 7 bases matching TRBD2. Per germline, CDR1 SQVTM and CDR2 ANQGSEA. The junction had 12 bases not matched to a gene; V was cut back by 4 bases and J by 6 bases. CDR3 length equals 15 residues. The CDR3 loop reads CSVVTSIGGINEQFF. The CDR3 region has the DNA TGCAGCGTTGTTACATCGATCGGGGGGATCAATGAGCAGTTCTTC.

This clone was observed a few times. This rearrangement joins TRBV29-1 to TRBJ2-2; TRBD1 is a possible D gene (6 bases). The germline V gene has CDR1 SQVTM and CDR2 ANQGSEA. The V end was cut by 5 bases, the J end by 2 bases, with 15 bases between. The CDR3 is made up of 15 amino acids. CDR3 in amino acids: CSVLRTAVNTGELFF. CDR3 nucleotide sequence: TGCAGCGTTCTCAGGACAGCGGTTAACACCGGGGAGCTGTTTTTT.

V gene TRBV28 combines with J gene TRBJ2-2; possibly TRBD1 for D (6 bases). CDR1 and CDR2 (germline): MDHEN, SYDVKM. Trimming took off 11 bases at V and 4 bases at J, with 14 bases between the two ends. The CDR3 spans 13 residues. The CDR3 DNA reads TGTGCCGCGGGTGGGGGCGGCACCGGGGAGCTGTTTTTT. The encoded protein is CAAGGGGTGELFF. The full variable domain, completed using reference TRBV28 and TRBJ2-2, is DVKVTQSSRYLVKRTGEKVFLECVQDMDHENMFWYRQDPGLGLRLIYFSYDVKMKEKGDIPEGYSVSREKKERFSLILESASTNQTSMYLCAAGGGGTGELFFGEGSRLTVL.